This TCR beta chain was retrieved from a study of OX40 agonist ivuxolimab in advanced cancers. Study-wide context: Patients received the agonistic anti-OX40 (CD134) antibody ivuxolimab. Study outcomes and limitations: The expanded peripheral T cells' antigen specificity was not determined. Dosing at 0.1 to 3.0 mg/kg was accompanied by clonal expansion of CD4+ and CD8+ blood T cells by week 6.

Points on this clone: Its specificity is not known.

CDR3 length: 17 amino acids. CDR1 is WNHNN and CDR2 is SYGVQD in the germline V gene (reference sequence). J gave up 0 bases and V 3 bases, and 2 bases lay outside the gene matches. Sequencing used immunoSEQ multiplex PCR; TCRdb keeps in-frame clones, though not all of them. Of approximately 77,000 clones listed, roughly nine tenths are singletons. Sequences were derived from CD4+ or CD8+ T cells sorted from blood, sampled in a trial of the OX40 agonist ivuxolimab. This TCR derives from an adult with an advanced solid tumor such as melanoma, head and neck, liver or kidney cancer. J is TRBJ2-1 and V is TRBV10-1, with TRBD2 matching over 13 bases. CDR3 DNA: TGCGCCAGCAGTGACCGGACTAGCGGGAGCTCCTACAATGAGCAGTTCTTC. It codes for CASSDRTSGSSYNEQFF.